The next 11 T cell receptor beta chains were all read from a single sample in a study of T cells expressing NK-cell markers. TCRdb re-called the 5' RACE reads; every CDR3 protein appears as one record, without DNA. In all, the sample yields 350,000 to 400,000 distinct CDR3 sequences. The material sequenced was blood T cells: a sorted CD56 or NKG2C T cell subset, CD4+ or CD8+ T cells, or bulk PBMC T cells (not recorded which). The receptors were gathered from a woman between 45 and 65 years old in good health.

This chain uses TRBV11-1 with TRBJ2-1; TCRdb outputs TRBD2, but without DNA this stays unchecked. The CDR3 spans 15 residues. Germline assignment: CDR1 SGHAT and CDR2 FQDESV (reference sequence). CDR3: CASRGGADSYNEQFF. Full variable domain (remainder filled in from reference TRBV11-1 and TRBJ2-1): EAEVAQSPRYKITEKSQAVAFWCDPISGHATLYWYRQILGQGPELLVQFQDESVVDDSQLPKDRFSAERLKGVDSTLKIQPAELGDSAMYLCASRGGADSYNEQFFGPGTRLTVL.

The chain recombines TRBV20-1 with TRBJ2-7; the D call of TRBD1 rests on TCRdb alone, since no DNA is present to check it. Germline lookup yields CDR1 DFQATT and CDR2 SNEGSKA (reference sequence). The CDR3 spans 13 residues. The CDR3 sequence: CSAYAGVEDEQYF.

V and J are TRBV21-1 and TRBJ2-4; TCRdb's D call of TRBD2 is untestable without DNA. TRBV21-1 is termed a pseudogene. The CDR3 spans 16 residues. This CDR3 reads CASSKATSLPKNIQYF.

V usage is TRBV20-1 and J usage is TRBJ2-2; TCRdb names TRBD2, which stays unverified in the absence of DNA. The CDR3 runs 14 residues. Per the germline V gene, CDR1 is DFQATT and CDR2 is SNEGSKA (reference sequence). Here the CDR3 reads CSARDWRVNGELFF.

The rearrangement joins TRBV19 to TRBJ2-1; the TCRdb D gene call, TRBD1, has no DNA to confirm it. CDR3 length: 16 residues. Germline assignment: CDR1 LNHDA and CDR2 SQIVND (reference sequence). The CDR3 loop reads CASSLPWAGVAGEQFF.

J is TRBJ1-4 and V is TRBV5-1; without DNA, the TCRdb call of TRBD1 cannot be checked. This CDR3 spans 16 amino acids. From germline, CDR1 is SGHRS and CDR2 YFSETQ. CDR3 amino acids: CASSLEAGTAFEKLFF.

The rearrangement uses TRBV20-1 and TRBJ2-5; the TCRdb D gene call, TRBD1, has no DNA to confirm it. The V gene's germline CDR1 is DFQATT and CDR2 SNEGSKA (reference sequence). CDR3 length: 13 amino acids. The CDR3 sequence: CSAGRGSGETQYF.

The genes are TRBV12-3 or TRBV12-4 and TRBJ2-6; TCRdb's D gene call, TRBD2, goes unchecked for lack of DNA. CDR3 length: 15 residues. This CDR3 is CASTTRGTGANVLTF.

The V call is TRBV19, the J call TRBJ1-5; as DNA is missing, the TRBD1 call by TCRdb cannot be tested. Germline V CDR1 and CDR2: LNHDA, SQIVND (reference sequence). The CDR3 has 15 amino acids. Here the CDR3 reads CASQFGTGSGQPQHF.

This chain uses TRBV7-9 with TRBJ2-6. Germline CDR1 and CDR2: SEHNR and FQNEAQ (reference sequence). The CDR3 spans 14 residues. The CDR3 sequence is CASSHPTGANVLTF.

The chain uses TRBV12-3 or TRBV12-4 and TRBJ2-2. This CDR3 region has 15 residues. The CDR3 spells CASRAGGPNTGELFF.